This T cell receptor beta chain was sequenced in a study of blood T cell repertoires in COVID-19. Clones were sequenced by immunoSEQ multiplex PCR, and TCRdb holds only the in-frame ones, with some missing. The sample includes approximately 500,000 clones, less than 90% of them seen just once. Germline values: CDR1 SGHTA, CDR2 FQGNSA. V lost 2 bases and J lost 4, with 12 bases in between. The CDR3 loop spans 15 amino acids. The receptor comes from a woman between 50 and 59 years old with COVID-19, enrolled during active disease. Sample: peripheral blood. The rearrangement links TRBV7-2 to TRBJ1-5; no definite D call. The CDR3 region is CASSLSGMSNQPQHF. DNA for the CDR3: TGTGCCAGCAGCTTATCGGGAATGTCAAATCAGCCCCAGCATTTT.